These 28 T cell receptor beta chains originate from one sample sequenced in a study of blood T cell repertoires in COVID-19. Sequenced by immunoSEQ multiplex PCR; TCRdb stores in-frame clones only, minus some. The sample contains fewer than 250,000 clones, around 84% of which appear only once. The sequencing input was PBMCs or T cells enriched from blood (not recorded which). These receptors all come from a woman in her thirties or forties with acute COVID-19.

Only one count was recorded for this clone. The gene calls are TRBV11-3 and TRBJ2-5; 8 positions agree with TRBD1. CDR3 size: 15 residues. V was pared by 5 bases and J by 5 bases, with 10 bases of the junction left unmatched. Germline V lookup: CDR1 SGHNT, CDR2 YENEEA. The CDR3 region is CASSAGQGYRETQYF. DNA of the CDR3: TGTGCCAGCAGCGCCGGACAGGGATATAGGGAGACCCAGTACTTC. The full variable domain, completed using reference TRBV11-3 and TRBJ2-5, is EAGVVQSPRYKIIEKKQPVAFWCNPISGHNTLYWYLQNLGQGPELLIRYENEEAVDDSQLPKDRFSAERLKGVDSTLKIQPAELGDSAVYLCASSAGQGYRETQYFGPGTRLLVL.

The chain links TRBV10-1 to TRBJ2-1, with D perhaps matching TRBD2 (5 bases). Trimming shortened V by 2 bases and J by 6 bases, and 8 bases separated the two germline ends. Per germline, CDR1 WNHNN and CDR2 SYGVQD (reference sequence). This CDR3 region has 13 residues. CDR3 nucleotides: TGCGCCAGCAGTGAGGGACTGATCAATGAGCAGTTCTTC. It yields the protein CASSEGLINEQFF.

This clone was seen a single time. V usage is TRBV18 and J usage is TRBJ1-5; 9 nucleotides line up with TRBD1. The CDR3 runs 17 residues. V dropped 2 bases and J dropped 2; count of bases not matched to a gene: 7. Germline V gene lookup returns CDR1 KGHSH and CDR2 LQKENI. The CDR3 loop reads CASSPSGGQGGNQPQHF. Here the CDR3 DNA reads TGTGCCAGCTCACCATCCGGGGGACAGGGTGGCAATCAGCCCCAGCATTTT.

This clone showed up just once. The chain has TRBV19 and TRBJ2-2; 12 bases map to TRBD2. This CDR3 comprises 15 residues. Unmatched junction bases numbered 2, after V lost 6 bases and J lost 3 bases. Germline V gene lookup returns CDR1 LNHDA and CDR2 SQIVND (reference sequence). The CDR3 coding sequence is TGTGCCAGTAGGACTAGCGGGAGATACACCGGGGAGCTGTTTTTT. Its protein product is CASRTSGRYTGELFF.

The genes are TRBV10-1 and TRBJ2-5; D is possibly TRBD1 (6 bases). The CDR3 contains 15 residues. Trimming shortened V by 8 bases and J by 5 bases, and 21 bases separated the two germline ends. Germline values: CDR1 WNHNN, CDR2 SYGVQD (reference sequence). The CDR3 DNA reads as TGCGCCAGCGAAAACCGGGACACCTCGGGGGAGACCCAGTACTTC. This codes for CASENRDTSGETQYF.

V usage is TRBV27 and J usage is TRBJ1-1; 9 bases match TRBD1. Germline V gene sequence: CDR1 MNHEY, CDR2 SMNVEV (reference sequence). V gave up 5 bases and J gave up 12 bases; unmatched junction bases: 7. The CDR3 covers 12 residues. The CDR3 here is CASSRGTGWTFF. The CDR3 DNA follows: TGTGCCAGCAGTCGAGGGACAGGGTGGACTTTCTTT.

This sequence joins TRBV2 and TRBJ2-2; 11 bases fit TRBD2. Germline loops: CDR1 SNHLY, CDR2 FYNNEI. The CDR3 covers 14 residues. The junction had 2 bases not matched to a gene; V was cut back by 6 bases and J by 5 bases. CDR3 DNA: TGTGCCAGCAGACTAGCGGGGGAAACCGGGGAGCTGTTTTTT. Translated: CASRLAGETGELFF.

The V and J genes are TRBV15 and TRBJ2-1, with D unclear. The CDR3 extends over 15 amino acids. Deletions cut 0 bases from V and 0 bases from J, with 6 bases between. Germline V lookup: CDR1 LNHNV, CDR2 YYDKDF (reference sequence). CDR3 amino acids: CATSREPSSYNEQFF. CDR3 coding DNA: TGTGCCACCAGCAGAGAACCCAGCTCCTACAATGAGCAGTTCTTC. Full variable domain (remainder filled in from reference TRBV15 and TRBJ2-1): DAMVIQNPRYQVTQFGKPVTLSCSQTLNHNVMYWYQQKSSQAPKLLFHYYDKDFNNEADTPDNFQSRRPNTSFCFLDIRSPGLGDTAMYLCATSREPSSYNEQFFGPGTRLTVL.

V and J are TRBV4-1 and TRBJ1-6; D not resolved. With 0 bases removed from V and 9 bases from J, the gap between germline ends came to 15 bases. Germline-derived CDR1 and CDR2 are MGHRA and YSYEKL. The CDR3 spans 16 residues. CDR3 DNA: TGCGCCAGCAGCCAAGAAGTTCAACTGCCAATTTCACCCCTCCACTTT. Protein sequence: CASSQEVQLPISPLHF.

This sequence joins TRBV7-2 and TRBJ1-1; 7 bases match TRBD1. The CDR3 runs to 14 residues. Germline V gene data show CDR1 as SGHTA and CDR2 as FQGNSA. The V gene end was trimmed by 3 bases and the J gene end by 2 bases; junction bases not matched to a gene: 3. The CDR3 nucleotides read TGTGCCAGCAGCTTTGGAGGGGGCAACACTGAAGCTTTCTTT. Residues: CASSFGGGNTEAFF.

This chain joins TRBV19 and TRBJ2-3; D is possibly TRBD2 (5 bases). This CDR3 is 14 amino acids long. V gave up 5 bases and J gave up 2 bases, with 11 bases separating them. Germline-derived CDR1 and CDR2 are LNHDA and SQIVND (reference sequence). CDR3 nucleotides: TGTGCCAGTAGTCCGTCAGCGGCCACAGATACGCAGTATTTT. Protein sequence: CASSPSAATDTQYF.

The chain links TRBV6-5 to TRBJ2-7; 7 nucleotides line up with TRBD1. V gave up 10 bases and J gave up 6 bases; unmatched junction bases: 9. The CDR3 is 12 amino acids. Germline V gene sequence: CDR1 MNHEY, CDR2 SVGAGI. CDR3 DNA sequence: TGTGCCACCAGACAGGGATGGCTCGAGCAGTACTTC. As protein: CATRQGWLEQYF.

CDR3 sequence (DNA): TGTGCCAGCAGTTGGACAGGTCGGGGAGAAAAACTGTTTTTT. Translating gives CASSWTGRGEKLFF. The chain is built from TRBV27 and TRBJ1-4; 7 nucleotides agree with TRBD1. The CDR3 spans 14 residues. Germline V gives CDR1 MNHEY, CDR2 SMNVEV (reference sequence). Trimming cost V 4 bases and J 8 bases; bases outside gene matches: 7.

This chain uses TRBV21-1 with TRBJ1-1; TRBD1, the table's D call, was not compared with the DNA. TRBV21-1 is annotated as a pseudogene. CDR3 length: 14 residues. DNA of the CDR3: TGTGCCAGCAGCAAAGTTAAGGACAGTCCTGAAGCTTTCTTT. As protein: CASSKVKDSPEAFF.

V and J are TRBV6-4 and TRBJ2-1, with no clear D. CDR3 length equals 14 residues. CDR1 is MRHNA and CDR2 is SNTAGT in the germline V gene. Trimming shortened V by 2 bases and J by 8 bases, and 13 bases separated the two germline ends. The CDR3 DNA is TGTGCCAGCAGTGACAGCGCGTCTTACGATGAGCAGTTCTTC. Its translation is CASSDSASYDEQFF.

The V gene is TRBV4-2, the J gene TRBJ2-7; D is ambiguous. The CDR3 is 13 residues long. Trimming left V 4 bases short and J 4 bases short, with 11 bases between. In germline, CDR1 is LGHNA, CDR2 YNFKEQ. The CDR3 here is CASSPNRFYEQYF. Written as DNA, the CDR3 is TGTGCCAGCAGCCCTAATCGGTTTTACGAGCAGTACTTC.

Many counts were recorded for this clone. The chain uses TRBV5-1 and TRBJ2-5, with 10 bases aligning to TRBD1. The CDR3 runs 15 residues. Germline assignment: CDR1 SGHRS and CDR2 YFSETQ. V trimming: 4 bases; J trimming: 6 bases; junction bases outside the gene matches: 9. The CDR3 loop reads CASSRGTGESQTQYF. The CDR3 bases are TGCGCCAGCAGCCGGGGGACAGGGGAAAGTCAGACCCAGTACTTC.

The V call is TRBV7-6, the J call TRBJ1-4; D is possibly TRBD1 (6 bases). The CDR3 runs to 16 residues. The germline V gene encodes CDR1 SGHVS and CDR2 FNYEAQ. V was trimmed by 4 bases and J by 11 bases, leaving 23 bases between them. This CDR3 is CASSSIRSRGHPKLFF. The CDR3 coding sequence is TGTGCCAGCAGCTCAATACGGAGCCGGGGACACCCGAAACTGTTTTTT.

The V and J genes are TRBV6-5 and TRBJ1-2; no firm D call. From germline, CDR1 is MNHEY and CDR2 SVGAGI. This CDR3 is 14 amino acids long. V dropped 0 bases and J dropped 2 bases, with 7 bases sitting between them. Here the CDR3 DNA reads TGTGCCAGCAGTTACTCGACGGGGAACTATGGCTACACCTTC. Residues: CASSYSTGNYGYTF.

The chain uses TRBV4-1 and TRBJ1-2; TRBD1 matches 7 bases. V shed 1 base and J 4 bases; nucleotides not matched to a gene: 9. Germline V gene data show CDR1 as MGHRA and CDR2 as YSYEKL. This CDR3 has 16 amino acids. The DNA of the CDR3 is TGCGCCAGCAGCCAAGGATATCAGGGGGTCGGCTATGGCTACACCTTC. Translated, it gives CASSQGYQGVGYGYTF.

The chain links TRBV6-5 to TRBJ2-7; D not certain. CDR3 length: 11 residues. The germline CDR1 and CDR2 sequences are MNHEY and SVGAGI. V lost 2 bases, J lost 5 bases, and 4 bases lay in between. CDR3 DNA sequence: TGTGCCAGCAGTTACCTTCACGAGCAGTACTTC. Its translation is CASSYLHEQYF.

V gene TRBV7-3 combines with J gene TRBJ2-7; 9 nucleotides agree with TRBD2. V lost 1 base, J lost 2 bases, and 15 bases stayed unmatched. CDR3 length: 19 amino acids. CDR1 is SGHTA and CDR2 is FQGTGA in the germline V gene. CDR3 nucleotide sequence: TGTGCCAGCAGCTTAAGCGCCCCTAGCGGGACCGACTCTACCTACGAGCAGTACTTC. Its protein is CASSLSAPSGTDSTYEQYF.

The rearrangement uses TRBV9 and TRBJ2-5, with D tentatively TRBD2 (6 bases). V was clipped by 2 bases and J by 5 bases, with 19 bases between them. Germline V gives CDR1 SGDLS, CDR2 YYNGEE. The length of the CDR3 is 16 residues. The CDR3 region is CASSVGSDPLWETQYF. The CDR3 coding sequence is TGTGCCAGCAGCGTCGGGAGCGACCCCCTATGGGAGACCCAGTACTTC.

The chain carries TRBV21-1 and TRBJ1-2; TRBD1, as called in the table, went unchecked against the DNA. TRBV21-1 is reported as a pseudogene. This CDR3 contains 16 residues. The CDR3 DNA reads TGTGCCAGCAGCACCCTGGGGGACAGGGGTAACTATGGCTACACCTTC. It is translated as CASSTLGDRGNYGYTF.

The CDR3 nucleotides read TGTGCCAGCAGCCCGACTAGCGGGGCTACAGATACGCAGTATTTT. Translated, it gives CASSPTSGATDTQYF. The gene calls are TRBV6-2 or TRBV6-3 and TRBJ2-3, with 11 bases matching TRBD2. Germline V gives CDR1 MNHEY, CDR2 SVGEGT. The V and J ends lost 6 bases and 3 bases, in that order; junction bases with no gene match: 5. The CDR3 totals 15 residues.

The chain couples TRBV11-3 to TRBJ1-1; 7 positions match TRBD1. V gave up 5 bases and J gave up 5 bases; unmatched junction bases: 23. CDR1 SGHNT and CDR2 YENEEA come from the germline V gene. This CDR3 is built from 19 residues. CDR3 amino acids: CASSPRDSPGEKNATEAFF. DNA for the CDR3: TGTGCCAGCAGCCCTAGGGACAGCCCTGGGGAGAAGAATGCAACTGAAGCTTTCTTT.

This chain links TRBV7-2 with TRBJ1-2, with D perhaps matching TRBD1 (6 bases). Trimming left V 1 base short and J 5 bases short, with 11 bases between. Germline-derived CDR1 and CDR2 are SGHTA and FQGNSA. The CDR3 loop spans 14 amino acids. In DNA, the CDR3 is TGTGCCAGCAGCTTAGGAGGCAGGGGTTATGGCTACACCTTC. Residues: CASSLGGRGYGYTF.

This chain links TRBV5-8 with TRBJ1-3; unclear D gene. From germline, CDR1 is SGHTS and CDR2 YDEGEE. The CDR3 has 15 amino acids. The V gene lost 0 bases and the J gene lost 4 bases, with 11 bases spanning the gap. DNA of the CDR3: TGTGCCAGCAGCTTGGAGACTAGGAAGGGAAACACCATATATTTT. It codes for CASSLETRKGNTIYF.